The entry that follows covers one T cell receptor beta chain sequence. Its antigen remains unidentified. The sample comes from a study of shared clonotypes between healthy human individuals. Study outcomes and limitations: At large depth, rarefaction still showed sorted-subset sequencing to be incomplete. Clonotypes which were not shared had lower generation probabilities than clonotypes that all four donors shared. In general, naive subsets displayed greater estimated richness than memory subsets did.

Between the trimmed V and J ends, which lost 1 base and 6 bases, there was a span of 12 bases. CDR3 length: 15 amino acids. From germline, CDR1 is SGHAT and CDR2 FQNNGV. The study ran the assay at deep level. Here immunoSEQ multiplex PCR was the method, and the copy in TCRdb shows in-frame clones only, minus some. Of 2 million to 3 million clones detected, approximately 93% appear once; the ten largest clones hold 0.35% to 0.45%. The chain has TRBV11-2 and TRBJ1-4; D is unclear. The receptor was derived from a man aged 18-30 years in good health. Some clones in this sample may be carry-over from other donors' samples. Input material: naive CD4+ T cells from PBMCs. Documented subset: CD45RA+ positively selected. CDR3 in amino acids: CASSLVGRADEKLFF. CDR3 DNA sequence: TGTGCCAGCAGCTTAGTGGGGAGAGCCGATGAAAAACTGTTTTTT.